This TCR beta chain was found in a study of regulatory T cells in long-lasting Graves disease. Turning to this clonotype: Its antigen is not identified. At one of its ends the junction is not consistent with the germline gene, which may arise from a read error.

Broader study findings: Tissue studied was limited to peripheral blood, excluding thyroid tissue.

CDR3 regions were amplified by Arm-PCR using iRepertoire HTBI primers to build TCR beta libraries. Each CDR3 protein gets one entry after TCRdb re-called the multiplex PCR reads with MiXCR. The sample has fewer than 650,000 distinct CDR3 sequences, about 16% seen once. The CDR3 loop spans 17 amino acids. Germline V gene data show CDR1 as SGHNT and CDR2 as YYREEE (reference sequence). Time point: newly diagnosed GD, antithyroid drugs for less than 3 months. Preparation of the TCR library used RNA extracted from PBMCs. This same sample was also part of a study on T cells in Graves' hyperthyroidism and ophthalmopathy. That publication notes: Aged 18 to 65, the patients had hyperthyroidism that was newly diagnosed and had lasted under 2 months. Each diagnosis was grounded in clinical symptoms, serum thyroxine and TRAb, thyroid ultrasound, and orbital computed tomography.

V gene TRBV5-4 combines with J gene TRBJ1-4; 9 bases fit TRBD1. Specimen: peripheral blood mononuclear cells (PBMCs), collected at new diagnosis, from a patient treated with antithyroid drugs. The sequence was obtained from a woman in her twenties or thirties with Graves disease. The CDR3 coding sequence is TGTACCAGCAGCCCATCCACCAGGACAGGGGAGGGCGAAAAACTGTTTTTT. Its translation: CTSSPSTRTGEGEKLFF.